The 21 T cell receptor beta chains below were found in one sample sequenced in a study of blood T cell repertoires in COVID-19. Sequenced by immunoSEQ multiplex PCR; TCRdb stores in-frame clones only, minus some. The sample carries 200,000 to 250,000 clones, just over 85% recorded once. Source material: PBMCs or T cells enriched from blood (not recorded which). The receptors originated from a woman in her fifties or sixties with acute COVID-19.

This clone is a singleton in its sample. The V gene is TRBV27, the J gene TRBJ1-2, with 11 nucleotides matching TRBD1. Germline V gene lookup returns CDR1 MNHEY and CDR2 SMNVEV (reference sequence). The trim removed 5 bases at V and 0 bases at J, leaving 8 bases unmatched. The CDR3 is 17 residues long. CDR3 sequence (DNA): TGTGCCAGCAGTCTACGGACAGGGGGCGCGGCTAACTATGGCTACACCTTC. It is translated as CASSLRTGGAANYGYTF.

The CDR3, as DNA: TGTGCCAGCAGTTCCCGAGGCAGGGGGCCAACTAATGAAAAACTGTTTTTT. Amino acid sequence: CASSSRGRGPTNEKLFF. This chain links TRBV28 with TRBJ1-4; 8 bases match TRBD1. Germline V gives CDR1 MDHEN, CDR2 SYDVKM. The ends lost 4 bases at V and 0 bases at J; junction bases unmatched: 7. The CDR3 contains 17 residues.

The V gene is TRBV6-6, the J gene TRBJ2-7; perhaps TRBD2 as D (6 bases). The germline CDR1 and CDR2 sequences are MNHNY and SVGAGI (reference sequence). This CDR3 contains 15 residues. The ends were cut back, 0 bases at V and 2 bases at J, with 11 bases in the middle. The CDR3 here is CASSYSAGQTYEQYF. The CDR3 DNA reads TGTGCCAGCAGTTACTCGGCGGGGCAAACCTACGAGCAGTACTTC.

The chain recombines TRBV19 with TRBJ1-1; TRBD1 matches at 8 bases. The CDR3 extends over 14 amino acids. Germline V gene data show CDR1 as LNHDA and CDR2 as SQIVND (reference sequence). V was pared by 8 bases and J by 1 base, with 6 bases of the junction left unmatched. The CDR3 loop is CASGQGRWNTEAFF. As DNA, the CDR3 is TGTGCCAGTGGACAGGGAAGGTGGAACACTGAAGCTTTCTTT.

The CDR3 protein is CASSLSAGQGSEQYF. Written as DNA, the CDR3 is TGTGCCAGCAGTTTATCGGCGGGACAGGGGAGCGAGCAGTACTTC. The chain employs TRBV27 and TRBJ2-7, with 10 bases identical to TRBD1. The germline gives CDR1 MNHEY, CDR2 SMNVEV (reference sequence). The CDR3 has 15 residues. J was trimmed by 6 bases and V by 0 bases; bases with no gene match: 5.

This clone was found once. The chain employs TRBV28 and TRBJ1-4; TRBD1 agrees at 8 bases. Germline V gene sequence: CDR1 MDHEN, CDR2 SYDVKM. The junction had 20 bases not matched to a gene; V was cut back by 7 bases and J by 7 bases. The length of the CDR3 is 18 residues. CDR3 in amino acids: CASTITGTGLPGGEKLFF. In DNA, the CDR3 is TGTGCCAGCACAATTACCGGGACAGGCCTACCAGGGGGTGAAAAACTGTTTTTT.

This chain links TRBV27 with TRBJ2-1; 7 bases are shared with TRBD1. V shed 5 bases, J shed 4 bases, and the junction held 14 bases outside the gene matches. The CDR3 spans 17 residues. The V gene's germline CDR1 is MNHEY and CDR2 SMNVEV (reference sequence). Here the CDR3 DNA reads TGTGCCAGCAGTCTGTTGCCCCCAACAGGGGCTTACAATGAGCAGTTCTTC. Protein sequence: CASSLLPPTGAYNEQFF.

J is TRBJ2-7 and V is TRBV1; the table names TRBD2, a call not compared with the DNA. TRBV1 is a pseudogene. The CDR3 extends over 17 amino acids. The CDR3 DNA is TGCACCAGCAGCCAAGTTATAGCGGGAGGGCCTTCCCACGAGCAGTACTTC. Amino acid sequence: CTSSQVIAGGPSHEQYF.

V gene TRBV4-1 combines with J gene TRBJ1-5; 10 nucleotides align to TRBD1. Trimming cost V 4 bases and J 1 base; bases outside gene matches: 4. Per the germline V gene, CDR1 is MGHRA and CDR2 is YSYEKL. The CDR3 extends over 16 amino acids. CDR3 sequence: CASSRTTGGSNQPQHF. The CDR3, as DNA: TGCGCCAGCAGCCGAACGACAGGGGGCAGCAATCAGCCCCAGCATTTT.

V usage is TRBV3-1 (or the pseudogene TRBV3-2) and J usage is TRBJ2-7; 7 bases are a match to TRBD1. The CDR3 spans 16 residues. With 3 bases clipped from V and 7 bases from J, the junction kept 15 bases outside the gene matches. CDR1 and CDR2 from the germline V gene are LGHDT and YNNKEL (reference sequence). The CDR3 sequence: CASSQGYRGPRWEQYF. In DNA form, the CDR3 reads TGTGCCAGCAGCCAGGGTTACAGGGGCCCACGTTGGGAGCAGTACTTC.

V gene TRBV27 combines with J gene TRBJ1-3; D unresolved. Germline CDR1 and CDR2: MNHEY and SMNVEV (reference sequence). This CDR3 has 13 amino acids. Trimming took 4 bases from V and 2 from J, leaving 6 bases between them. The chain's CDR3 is CASSSTPGNTIYF. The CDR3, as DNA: TGTGCCAGCAGTTCGACACCTGGAAACACCATATATTTT.

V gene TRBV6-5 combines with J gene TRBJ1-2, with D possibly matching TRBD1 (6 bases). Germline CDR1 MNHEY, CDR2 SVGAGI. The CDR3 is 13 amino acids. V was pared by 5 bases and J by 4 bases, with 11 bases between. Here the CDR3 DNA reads TGTGCCAGCAGTCAGGACAGTGGCTATGGCTACACCTTC. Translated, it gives CASSQDSGYGYTF.

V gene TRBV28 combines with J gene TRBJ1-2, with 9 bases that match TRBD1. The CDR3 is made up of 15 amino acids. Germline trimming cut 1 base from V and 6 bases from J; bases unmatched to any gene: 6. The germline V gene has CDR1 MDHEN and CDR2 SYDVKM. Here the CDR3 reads CASSLYPQGAHGYTF. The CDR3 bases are TGTGCCAGCAGTTTATACCCACAGGGGGCCCATGGCTACACCTTC.

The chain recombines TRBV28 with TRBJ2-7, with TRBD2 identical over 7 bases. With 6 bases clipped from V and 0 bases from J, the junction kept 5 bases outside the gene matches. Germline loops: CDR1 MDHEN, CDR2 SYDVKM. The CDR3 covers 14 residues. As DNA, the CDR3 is TGTGCCAGCAGCCCTAGCGGAAGCTCCTACGAGCAGTACTTC. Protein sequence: CASSPSGSSYEQYF.

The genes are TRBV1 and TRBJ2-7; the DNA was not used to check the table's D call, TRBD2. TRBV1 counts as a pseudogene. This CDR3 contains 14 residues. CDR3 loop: CTSSPPRTRYEQYF. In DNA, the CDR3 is TGCACCAGCAGCCCGCCCCGGACTAGGTACGAGCAGTACTTC.

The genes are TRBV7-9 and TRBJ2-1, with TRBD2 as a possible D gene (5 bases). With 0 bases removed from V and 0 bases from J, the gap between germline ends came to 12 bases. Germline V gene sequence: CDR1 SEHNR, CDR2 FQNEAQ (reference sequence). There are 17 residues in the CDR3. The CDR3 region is CASSLARGSGSYNEQFF. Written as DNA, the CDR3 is TGTGCCAGCAGCTTAGCAAGAGGGAGTGGCTCCTACAATGAGCAGTTCTTC.

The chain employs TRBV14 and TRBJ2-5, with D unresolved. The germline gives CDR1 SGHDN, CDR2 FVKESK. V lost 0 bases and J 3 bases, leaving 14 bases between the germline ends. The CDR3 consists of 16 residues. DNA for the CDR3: TGTGCCAGCAGCCAAGATCAGCGCCAGTCTAAAGAGACCCAGTACTTC. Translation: CASSQDQRQSKETQYF.

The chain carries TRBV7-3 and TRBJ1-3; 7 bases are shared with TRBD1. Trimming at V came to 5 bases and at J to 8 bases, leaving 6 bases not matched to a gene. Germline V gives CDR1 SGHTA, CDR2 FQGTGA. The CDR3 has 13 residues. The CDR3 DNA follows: TGTGCCAGCAGCGCAGGGACAGCGGACACCATATATTTT. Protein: CASSAGTADTIYF. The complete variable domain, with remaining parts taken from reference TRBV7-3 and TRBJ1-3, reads GAGVSQTPSNKVTEKGKYVELRCDPISGHTALYWYRQSLGQGPEFLIYFQGTGAADDSGLPNDRFFAVRPEGSVSTLKIQRTERGDSAVYLCASSAGTADTIYFGEGSWLTVV.

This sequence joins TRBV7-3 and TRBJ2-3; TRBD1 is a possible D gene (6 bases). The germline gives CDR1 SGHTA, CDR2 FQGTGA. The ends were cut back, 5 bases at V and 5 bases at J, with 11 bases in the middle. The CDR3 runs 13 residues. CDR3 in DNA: TGTGCCAGCAGCCCGCCACAGGGAGATACGCAGTATTTT. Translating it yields CASSPPQGDTQYF.

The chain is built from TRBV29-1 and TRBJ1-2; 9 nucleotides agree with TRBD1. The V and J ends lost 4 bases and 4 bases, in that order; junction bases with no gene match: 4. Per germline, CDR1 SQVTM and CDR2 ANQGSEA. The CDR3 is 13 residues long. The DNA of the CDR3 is TGCAGCGTTGCCGGGACAGGGATCTATGGCTACACCTTC. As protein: CSVAGTGIYGYTF.

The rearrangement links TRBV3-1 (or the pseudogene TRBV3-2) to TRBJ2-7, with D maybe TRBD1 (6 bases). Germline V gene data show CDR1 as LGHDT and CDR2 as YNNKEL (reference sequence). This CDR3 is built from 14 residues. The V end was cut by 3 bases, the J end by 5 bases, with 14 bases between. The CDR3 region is CASSHSTGHHEQYF. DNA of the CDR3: TGTGCCAGCAGCCATAGTACGGGACACCACGAGCAGTACTTC.